These 8 T cell receptor beta chains were sequenced from one sample in a study of cytomegalovirus exposure and HLA in healthy donors. Use of 60 Vbeta and 13 Jbeta primers characterized the PCR. Repertoires were generated with immunoSEQ multiplex PCR, while TCRdb's copy carries only in-frame clones and drops some. Here the sample spans 130,000 to 150,000 clones, about 82% being singletons. Sample: PBMCs. The receptors come from a male donor in good health and CMV-seronegative.

The chain employs TRBV30 and TRBJ1-4, with D unclear. Deletions cut 2 bases from V and 6 bases from J, with 10 bases between. Germline V gene sequence: CDR1 GTSNPN, CDR2 SVGIG (reference sequence). The CDR3 runs to 13 residues. DNA for the CDR3: TGTGCCTGGAGTTTATCGAGGGATGAAAAACTGTTTTTT. This gives the protein CAWSLSRDEKLFF. Full variable domain (rest looked up from reference TRBV30 and TRBJ1-4): SQTIHQWPATLVQPVGSPLSLECTVEGTSNPNLYWYRQAAGRGLQLLFYSVGIGQISSEVPQNLSASRPQDRQFILSSKKLLLSDSGFYLCAWSLSRDEKLFFGSGTQLSVL.

This clone was seen a handful of times. V gene TRBV6-1 combines with J gene TRBJ1-3; 10 bases are a match to TRBD1. Trimming removed 6 bases from V and 2 bases from J; junction bases left unmatched: 4. Looked up from germline, CDR1 is MNHNS and CDR2 is SASEGT. The CDR3 has 15 residues. CDR3 nucleotide sequence: TGTGCCAGCAGCCGGGACAGGGGTACTGGAAACACCATATATTTT. Protein: CASSRDRGTGNTIYF.

The chain couples TRBV2 to TRBJ2-2; 10 nucleotides align to TRBD1. J gave up 5 bases and V 7 bases, and 4 bases lay outside the gene matches. CDR1 SNHLY and CDR2 FYNNEI come from the germline V gene. This CDR3 is built from 14 residues. In DNA, the CDR3 is TGTGCCAGCATCACGGACAGGGGGACCGGGGAGCTGTTTTTT. It translates to CASITDRGTGELFF.

This rearrangement joins TRBV6-5 to TRBJ1-2; D is possibly TRBD1 (5 bases). Germline lookup yields CDR1 MNHEY and CDR2 SVGAGI. The CDR3 extends over 12 amino acids. Trimming left V 5 bases short and J 2 bases short, with 6 bases between. The CDR3 loop reads CASSQGNYGYTF. CDR3 coding DNA: TGTGCCAGCAGTCAGGGAAACTATGGCTACACCTTC.

The V call is TRBV7-8, the J call TRBJ2-3; maybe TRBD1 (6 bases). Looked up from germline, CDR1 is SGHVS and CDR2 is FQNEAQ. The CDR3 is 18 amino acids. V was clipped by 4 bases and J by 1 base, with 21 bases between them. The CDR3 sequence: CASSYGGTSVAGTDTQYF. The DNA of the CDR3 is TGTGCCAGCAGCTATGGGGGCACAAGCGTAGCAGGCACAGATACGCAGTATTTT.

This clone appeared a single time. The gene calls are TRBV6-5 and TRBJ2-5; tentative D call: TRBD1 (6 bases). The end of the DNA aligns better with TRBJ2-7, so the J call may be wrong. Germline V CDR1 and CDR2: MNHEY, SVGAGI. This CDR3 has 15 residues. This CDR3 is CASKRQVGAFYEQYF. The DNA of the CDR3 is TGTGCCAGCAAACGCCAGGTGGGGGCTTTTTACGAGCAGTACTTC.

The rearrangement uses TRBV27 and TRBJ1-5; 8 positions match TRBD1. The CDR3 length is 16 residues. V lost 5 bases, J lost 2 bases, and 8 bases stayed unmatched. The germline V gene encodes CDR1 MNHEY and CDR2 SMNVEV (reference sequence). The CDR3 DNA reads TGTGCCAGCAGTACGACAGGGGATAGGCGCAATCAGCCCCAGCATTTT. Translated, it gives CASSTTGDRRNQPQHF.

The CDR3 DNA sequence: TGTGCCAGTAGTCTAGGACCAGCGGAAAGCAACACCGGGGAGCTGTTTTTT. Its translation: CASSLGPAESNTGELFF. The chain has TRBV19 and TRBJ2-2; tentative D call: TRBD2 (5 bases). Germline assignment: CDR1 LNHDA and CDR2 SQIVND (reference sequence). This CDR3 has 17 residues. The ends were cut back, 5 bases at V and 2 bases at J, with 18 bases in the middle. The complete variable domain, with remaining parts taken from reference TRBV19 and TRBJ2-2, reads DGGITQSPKYLFRKEGQNVTLSCEQNLNHDAMYWYRQDPGQGLRLIYYSQIVNDFQKGDIAEGYSVSREKKESFPLTVTSAQKNPTAFYLCASSLGPAESNTGELFFGEGSRLTVL.